The entry below describes one T cell receptor (beta chain). Arm-PCR with iRepertoire HTBI primers amplified the CDR3 regions for these TCR beta libraries. MiXCR, applied by TCRdb to the multiplex PCR reads, yields one record per CDR3 protein. The repertoire holds roughly 490,000 distinct CDR3 sequences, about 20% seen once, with roughly 13% in the top ten. This CDR3 region has 15 residues. CDR1 is MNHNS, CDR2 SASEGT, per germline. The V segment lost 5 bases and the J segment 5 bases; nucleotides outside the gene matches: 9. The sample originates from a study of regulatory T cells in long-lasting Graves disease. On the study more broadly: Positivity for TSH receptor antibodies plus over 5 years of antithyroid drugs meant persistent Graves' disease.

Time point in this sample: persistent/refractory GD, antithyroid drugs over 5 years with positive TRAb. The TCR library used RNA extracted from PBMCs. The authors drew approximately 9 milliliters of peripheral blood into EDTA tubes. The V call is TRBV6-1, the J call TRBJ1-2, with TRBD1 matching over 9 bases. The TCR sequence derives from a female donor with Graves disease. The input for sequencing was peripheral blood mononuclear cells (PBMCs), taken when the disease was refractory, from a patient treated with antithyroid drugs. The CDR3 loop is CASSTTGTGYYGYTF. Here the CDR3 DNA reads TGTGCCAGCAGTACCACCGGGACAGGGTATTATGGCTACACCTTC.